These 2 T cell receptor beta chains were all obtained from the same sample, sequenced in a study of CD8 T cells in Susac syndrome. Random hexamers served to reverse transcribe about 0.5 to 1 ug RNA. Using its own MiXCR run on the immunoSEQ multiplex PCR reads, TCRdb lists one record per CDR3 protein. This table holds approximately 180,000 distinct CDR3 sequences, 85% to 95% found once. Input material: CD4+ T cells from PBMCs. These TCRs come from a human donor with Susac syndrome.

V is TRBV25-1 and J is TRBJ2-5; D is uncertain. With 2 bases removed from V and 7 bases from J, the gap between germline ends came to 14 bases. Per the germline V gene, CDR1 is MGHDK and CDR2 is SYGVNS. CDR3 length equals 14 residues. The CDR3 DNA reads TGTGCCAGCAGTGAAGTGACTCCAATTGGGACCCAGTACTTC. It encodes CASSEVTPIGTQYF.

The J gene is TRBJ2-7, the V gene TRBV6-6; D not resolved. The CDR3 extends over 16 amino acids. Per the germline V gene, CDR1 is MNHNY and CDR2 is SVGAGI (reference sequence). Trimming pared 2 bases from V and 4 bases from J, leaving 18 bases between. The CDR3 region has the DNA TGTGCCAGCAGTTACCCCCCAGGTGGGCCATCTTACGAGCAGTACTTC. Encoded protein: CASSYPPGGPSYEQYF.